A single sample is the source of the 16 T cell receptor beta chains below, sequenced in a study of metastatic and nonmetastatic thyroid tumors (TCRdb year 2020). Receptors were amplified or captured by PCR. The sequencer listed for this sample is Illumina HiSeq 4000. TCRdb reprocessed the public reads (quality trimming at Q25 with fastp, clone calling with MiXCR) and kept in-frame beta chains. In all, the sample holds around 22,000 clones, and 36% of those were seen once. The ten largest make up 20% to 25% of the sample. No treatment had been received by any patient before thyroid surgery. The sequenced sample was blood. The source is a male donor with papillary thyroid cancer or a benign thyroid nodule (not recorded which). Some clones in this sample may be carry-over from other donors' samples.

This clone was counted ten times or more. The chain joins TRBV2 to TRBJ2-7; 7 bases agree with TRBD1. Germline values: CDR1 SNHLY, CDR2 FYNNEI. The CDR3 extends over 15 amino acids. V lost 5 bases and J lost 2; bases outside the gene matches: 9. The CDR3 DNA sequence: TGTGCCAGCAGTAAGGGGGTGACAGGGCCCTACGAGCAGTACTTC. This translates into CASSKGVTGPYEQYF.

This clone rates as medium-sized. The chain has TRBV6-1 and TRBJ2-5; TRBD1 matches 7 bases. The CDR3 consists of 13 residues. V trimming: 7 bases; J trimming: 4 bases; junction bases outside the gene matches: 6. Germline V gene sequence: CDR1 MNHNS, CDR2 SASEGT. CDR3 nucleotides: TGTGCCAGCAAGGCGACAGGGATAGAGACCCAGTACTTC. This encodes CASKATGIETQYF.

CDR3 protein: CASSLETGIYNEQFF. CDR3 coding DNA: TGTGCCAGCAGCTTAGAGACAGGGATTTACAATGAGCAGTTCTTC. V gene TRBV11-1 combines with J gene TRBJ2-1; 7 nucleotides agree with TRBD1. CDR3 length: 15 amino acids. Germline values: CDR1 SGHAT, CDR2 FQDESV (reference sequence). Unmatched junction bases numbered 4, after V lost 1 base and J lost 4 bases.

This rearrangement joins TRBV9 to TRBJ2-7; D unclear. Germline V lookup: CDR1 SGDLS, CDR2 YYNGEE. The CDR3 has 15 residues. V was pared by 0 bases and J by 0 bases, with 10 bases between. CDR3 region: CASSVEPESSYEQYF. The CDR3 DNA follows: TGTGCCAGCAGCGTAGAACCGGAGAGCTCCTACGAGCAGTACTTC. Based on the CDR3 plus reference TRBV9 and TRBJ2-7, the full variable domain is DSGVTQTPKHLITATGQRVTLRCSPRSGDLSVYWYQQSLDQGLQFLIQYYNGEERAKGNILERFSAQQFPDLHSELNLSSLELGDSALYFCASSVEPESSYEQYFGPGTRLTVT.

This chain's CDR3 is CASSPLTTLGGGYGYTF. CDR3 DNA: TGCGCCAGCAGCCCGCTTACTACATTGGGCGGCGGCTATGGCTACACCTTC. The chain couples TRBV5-1 to TRBJ1-2; D is uncertain. The V end was cut by 4 bases, the J end by 4 bases, with 23 bases between. Germline CDR1 reads SGHRS; CDR2 reads YFSETQ. There are 17 residues in the CDR3.

This clone was counted only a few times. The CDR3 region has the DNA TGTGCCAGCAGGAGGGCCCACGAGCAGTACTTC. Translated, it gives CASRRAHEQYF. The chain joins TRBV28 to TRBJ2-7, with a possible D match to TRBD2 (5 bases). The V and J ends lost 6 bases and 5 bases respectively, with 8 bases between them. Germline values: CDR1 MDHEN, CDR2 SYDVKM. The CDR3 sequence is 11 residues long.

This clone was seen only a few times. V is TRBV6-1 and J is TRBJ2-7; 9 bases are shared with TRBD1. The ends lost 8 bases at V and 6 bases at J; junction bases unmatched: 8. The CDR3 consists of 13 residues. Germline CDR1 and CDR2: MNHNS and SASEGT. In DNA form, the CDR3 reads TGTGCCAGCCGTGGAGGACAGGGGAGCGAGCAGTACTTC. Protein product: CASRGGQGSEQYF.

The gene calls are TRBV20-1 and TRBJ1-6; 8 bases are shared with TRBD1. The germline V gene has CDR1 DFQATT and CDR2 SNEGSKA (reference sequence). This CDR3 is built from 15 residues. J gave up 7 bases and V 6 bases, and 11 bases lay outside the gene matches. The CDR3 sequence: CSAPGPGQANSPLHF. As DNA, the CDR3 is TGCAGTGCCCCTGGTCCGGGACAGGCGAATTCACCCCTCCACTTT.

The genes are TRBV11-2 and TRBJ1-1, with a weak D call TRBD1 (5 bases). CDR1 is SGHAT and CDR2 is FQNNGV in the germline V gene. Trimming removed 5 bases from V and 11 bases from J, with 12 bases in between. CDR3 length equals 11 residues. Here the CDR3 reads CASSPTRGAFF. CDR3 DNA sequence: TGTGCCAGCAGCCCGACCCGGGGGGCTTTCTTT.

The rearrangement links TRBV11-3 to TRBJ2-7, with TRBD1 matching over 10 bases. V lost 0 bases and J lost 5; bases outside the gene matches: 4. The CDR3 is 15 residues long. The V gene's germline CDR1 is SGHNT and CDR2 YENEEA. In DNA form, the CDR3 reads TGTGCCAGCAGCTTAGATGGGGACAGGGGAGACGAGCAGTACTTC. This sequence encodes CASSLDGDRGDEQYF. Filled out from reference TRBV11-3 and TRBJ2-7, the complete variable domain reads EAGVVQSPRYKIIEKKQPVAFWCNPISGHNTLYWYLQNLGQGPELLIRYENEEAVDDSQLPKDRFSAERLKGVDSTLKIQPAELGDSAVYLCASSLDGDRGDEQYFGPGTRLTVT.

In its sample, this clone ranks as medium-sized (0.01 to 0.1%). The chain recombines TRBV5-1 with TRBJ1-1; D call uncertain. The CDR3 length is 15 residues. The germline gives CDR1 SGHRS, CDR2 YFSETQ. Between the trimmed V and J ends, which lost 4 bases and 1 base, there was a span of 14 bases. The CDR3 is CASSLRSTGNTEAFF. CDR3 DNA sequence: TGCGCCAGCAGCCTCCGTTCCACCGGGAACACTGAAGCTTTCTTT.

This clone has a count of ten or more. The rearrangement links TRBV12-3 or TRBV12-4 to TRBJ1-2, with a weak D call TRBD1 (5 bases). Trimming pared 7 bases from V and 8 bases from J, leaving 20 bases between. The CDR3 spans 14 residues. CDR3 in DNA: TGTGCCAGCACCTTCGGGGGATTTGTGGGGGGCTACACCTTC. Amino acids: CASTFGGFVGGYTF.

The chain couples TRBV11-2 to TRBJ1-2; the match to TRBD1 covers 11 bases. V lost 1 base to trimming and J lost 7 bases; unmatched junction nucleotides: 5. Per the germline V gene, CDR1 is SGHAT and CDR2 is FQNNGV. This CDR3 is 15 amino acids long. DNA of the CDR3: TGTGCCAGCAGCTTAGGGACAGGGGGCCTCTCTGGCTACACCTTC. Protein sequence: CASSLGTGGLSGYTF.

The rearrangement links TRBV3-1 to TRBJ2-1; 8 bases fit TRBD2. The V gene end was trimmed by 5 bases and the J gene end by 6 bases; junction bases not matched to a gene: 6. There are 14 residues in the CDR3. Looked up from germline, CDR1 is LGHDT and CDR2 is YNNKEL (reference sequence). CDR3 protein: CASSRGLGLNEQFF. In nucleotides, the CDR3 is TGTGCCAGCAGCAGGGGACTAGGTCTCAATGAGCAGTTCTTC.

CDR3 amino acids: CASSERAGEEQYF. CDR3 nucleotide sequence: TGTGCCAGCAGTGAAAGGGCCGGGGAAGAGCAGTACTTC. The J gene is TRBJ2-7, the V gene TRBV6-1, with TRBD2 as a possible D gene (5 bases). This CDR3 has 13 amino acids. V dropped 2 bases and J dropped 7 bases, with 12 bases sitting between them. Germline V lookup: CDR1 MNHNS, CDR2 SASEGT.

V gene TRBV18 combines with J gene TRBJ1-1; D is unresolved. The CDR3 is made up of 15 amino acids. Per germline, CDR1 KGHSH and CDR2 LQKENI. V lost 2 bases to trimming and J lost 5 bases, with 15 bases between them. This chain's CDR3 is CASSPETYVGTEAFF. In nucleotides, the CDR3 is TGTGCCAGCTCACCAGAGACCTACGTAGGTACTGAAGCTTTCTTT.